This T cell receptor (beta chain) emerged from a study of vaccination effects on CD4 cells after COVID-19. Concerning this clone itself: Its target is not known.

Germline CDR1 and CDR2: SQVTM and ANQGSEA. Trimming took off 5 bases at V and 2 bases at J, with 12 bases between the two ends. The CDR3 sequence is 13 residues long. Here immunoSEQ multiplex PCR was the method, and the copy in TCRdb shows in-frame clones only, minus some. The sample contains fewer than 65,000 clones, around 81% of which appear only once. CD4+ T cells specific for antigen were expanded with viral peptide pools by the ViraFEST assay before sequencing. Culturing for 10 to 11 days preceded CD4+ T cell isolation. Vaccine recipients, nucleocapsid antibody negative, had no prior SARS-CoV-2 infection. A few million PBMC were seeded per well and grown in the presence of about 9 IU/ml IL-2 and around 11 ug/ml peptides.

The gene calls are TRBV29-1 and TRBJ1-1; D remains unclear. The source was CD4+ T cells from PBMCs cultured with HCoV-229E spike peptides, collected before COVID-19 vaccination. This receptor was taken from a human donor who received a COVID-19 vaccine. DNA of the CDR3: TGCAGCGTTTCCCGGACGGATAACACTGAAGCTTTCTTT. This gives the protein CSVSRTDNTEAFF.